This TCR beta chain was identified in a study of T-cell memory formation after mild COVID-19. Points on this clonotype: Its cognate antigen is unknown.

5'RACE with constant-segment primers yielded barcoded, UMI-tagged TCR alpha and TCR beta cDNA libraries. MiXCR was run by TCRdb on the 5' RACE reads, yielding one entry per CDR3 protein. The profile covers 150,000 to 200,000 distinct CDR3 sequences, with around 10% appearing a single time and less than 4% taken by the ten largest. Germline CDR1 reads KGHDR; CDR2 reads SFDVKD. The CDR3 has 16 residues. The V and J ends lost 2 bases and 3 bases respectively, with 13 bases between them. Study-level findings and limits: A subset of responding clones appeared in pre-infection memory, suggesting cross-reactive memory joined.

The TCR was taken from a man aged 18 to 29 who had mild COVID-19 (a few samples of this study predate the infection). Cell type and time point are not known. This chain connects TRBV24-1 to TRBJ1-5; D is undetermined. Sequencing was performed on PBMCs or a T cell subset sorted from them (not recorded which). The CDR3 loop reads CATSDSPGPVNQPQHF. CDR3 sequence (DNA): TGTGCCACCAGTGATTCTCCCGGGCCCGTCAATCAGCCCCAGCATTTT.